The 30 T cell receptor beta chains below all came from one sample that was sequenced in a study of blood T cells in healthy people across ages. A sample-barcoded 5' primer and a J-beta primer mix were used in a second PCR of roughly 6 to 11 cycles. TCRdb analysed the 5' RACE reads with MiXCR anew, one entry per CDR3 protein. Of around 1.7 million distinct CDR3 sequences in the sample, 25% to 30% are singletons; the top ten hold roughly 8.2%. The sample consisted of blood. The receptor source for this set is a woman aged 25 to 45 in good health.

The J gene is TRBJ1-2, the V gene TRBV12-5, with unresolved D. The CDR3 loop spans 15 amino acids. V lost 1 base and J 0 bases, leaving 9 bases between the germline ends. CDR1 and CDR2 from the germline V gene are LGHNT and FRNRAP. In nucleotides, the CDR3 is TGTGCTAGTGGTTTGGCCCCTGGGGCTAACTATGGCTACACCTTC. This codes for CASGLAPGANYGYTF.

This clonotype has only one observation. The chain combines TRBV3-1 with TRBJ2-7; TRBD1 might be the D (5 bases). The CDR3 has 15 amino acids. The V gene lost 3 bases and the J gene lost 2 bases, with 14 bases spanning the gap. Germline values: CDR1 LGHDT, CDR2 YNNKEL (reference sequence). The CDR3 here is CASSHASGFPYEQYF. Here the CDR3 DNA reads TGTGCCAGCAGCCATGCTTCAGGGTTCCCCTACGAGCAGTACTTC.

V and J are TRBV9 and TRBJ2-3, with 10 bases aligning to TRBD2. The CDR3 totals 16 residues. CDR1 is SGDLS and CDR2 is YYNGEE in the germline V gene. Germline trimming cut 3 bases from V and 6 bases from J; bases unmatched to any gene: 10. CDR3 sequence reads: CASSAIRAGGADTQYF. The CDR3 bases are TGTGCCAGCAGCGCGATACGAGCGGGAGGGGCGGATACGCAGTATTTT.

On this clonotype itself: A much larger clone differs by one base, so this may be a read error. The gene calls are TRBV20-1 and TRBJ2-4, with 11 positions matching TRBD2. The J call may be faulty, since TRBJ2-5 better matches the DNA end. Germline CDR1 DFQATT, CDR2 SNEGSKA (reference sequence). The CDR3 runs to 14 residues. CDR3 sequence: CSAHSGGAQETQYF. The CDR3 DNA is TGCAGTGCTCATAGCGGGGGGGCGCAAGAGACCCAGTACTTC.

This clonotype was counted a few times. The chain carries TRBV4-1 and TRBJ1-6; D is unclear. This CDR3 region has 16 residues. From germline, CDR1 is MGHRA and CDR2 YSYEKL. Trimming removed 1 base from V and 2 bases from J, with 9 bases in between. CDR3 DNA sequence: TGCGCCAGCAGCCAAGTGGCAGACACCTATAATTCACCCCTCCACTTT. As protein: CASSQVADTYNSPLHF.

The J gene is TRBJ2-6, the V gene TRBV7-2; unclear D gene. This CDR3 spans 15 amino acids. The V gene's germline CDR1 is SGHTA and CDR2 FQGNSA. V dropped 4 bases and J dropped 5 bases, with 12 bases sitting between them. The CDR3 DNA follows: TGTGCCAGCAGCTCAAGCCGTCTCTGGGCCAACGTCCTGACTTTC. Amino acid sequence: CASSSSRLWANVLTF. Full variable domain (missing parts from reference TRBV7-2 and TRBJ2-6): GAGVSQSPSNKVTEKGKDVELRCDPISGHTALYWYRQSLGQGLEFLIYFQGNSAPDKSGLPSDRFSAERTGGSVSTLTIQRTQQEDSAVYLCASSSSRLWANVLTFGAGSRLTVL.

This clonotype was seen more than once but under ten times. The CDR3: CATSDFGRGQETQYF. The CDR3 nucleotides read TGTGCCACCAGTGATTTTGGCAGGGGCCAAGAGACCCAGTACTTC. The chain links TRBV24-1 to TRBJ2-5; a weak D match, TRBD1 (6 bases). Germline-derived CDR1 and CDR2 are KGHDR and SFDVKD. V lost 1 base and J lost 1, with 9 bases in between. CDR3 size: 15 residues.

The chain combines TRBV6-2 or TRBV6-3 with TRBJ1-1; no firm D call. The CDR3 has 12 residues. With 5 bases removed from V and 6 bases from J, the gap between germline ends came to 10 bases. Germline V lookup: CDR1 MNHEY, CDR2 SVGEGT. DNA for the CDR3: TGTGCCAGCAGTGATACAGACGCTGAAGCTTTCTTT. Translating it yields CASSDTDAEAFF.

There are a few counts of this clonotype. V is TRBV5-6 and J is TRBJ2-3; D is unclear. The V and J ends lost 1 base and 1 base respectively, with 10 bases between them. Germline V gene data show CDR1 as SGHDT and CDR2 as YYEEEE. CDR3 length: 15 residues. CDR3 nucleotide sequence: TGTGCCAGCAGCTTGAGAAACCCGCGCACAGATACGCAGTATTTT. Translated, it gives CASSLRNPRTDTQYF.

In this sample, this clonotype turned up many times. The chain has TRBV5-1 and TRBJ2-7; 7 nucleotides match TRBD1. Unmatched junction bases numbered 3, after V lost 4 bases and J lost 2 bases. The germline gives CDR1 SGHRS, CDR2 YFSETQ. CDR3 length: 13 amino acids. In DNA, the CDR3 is TGCGCCAGCAGCCGGGGACAGCCCTACGAGCAGTACTTC. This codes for CASSRGQPYEQYF.

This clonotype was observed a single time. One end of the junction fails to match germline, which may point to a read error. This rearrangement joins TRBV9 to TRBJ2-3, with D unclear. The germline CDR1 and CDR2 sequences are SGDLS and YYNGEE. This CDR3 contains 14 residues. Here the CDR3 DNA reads TGTGCCAGCGGCCTTGGGGATAGCATAGATACGCAGTATTTT. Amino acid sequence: CASGLGDSIDTQYF.

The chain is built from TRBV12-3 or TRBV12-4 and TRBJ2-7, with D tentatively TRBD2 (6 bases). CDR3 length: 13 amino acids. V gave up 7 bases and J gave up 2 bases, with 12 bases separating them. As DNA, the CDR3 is TGTGCCAGCACCGGGGGTTCGCCCTACGAGCAGTACTTC. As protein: CASTGGSPYEQYF.

This chain's CDR3 is CSARIRGRNEQFF. CDR3 sequence (DNA): TGCAGTGCTAGAATACGAGGGCGCAATGAGCAGTTCTTC. The V and J genes are TRBV20-1 and TRBJ2-1, with a possible D match to TRBD2 (5 bases). Trimming pared 2 bases from V and 6 bases from J, leaving 11 bases between. The CDR3 is made up of 13 amino acids. Germline CDR1 is DFQATT and CDR2 is SNEGSKA (reference sequence).

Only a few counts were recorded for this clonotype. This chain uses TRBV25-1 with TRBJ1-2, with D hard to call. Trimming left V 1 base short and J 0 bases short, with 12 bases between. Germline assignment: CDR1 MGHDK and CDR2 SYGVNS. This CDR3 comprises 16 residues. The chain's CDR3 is CASSESGLRANYGYTF. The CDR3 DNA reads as TGTGCCAGCAGTGAATCTGGGCTCAGAGCTAACTATGGCTACACCTTC.

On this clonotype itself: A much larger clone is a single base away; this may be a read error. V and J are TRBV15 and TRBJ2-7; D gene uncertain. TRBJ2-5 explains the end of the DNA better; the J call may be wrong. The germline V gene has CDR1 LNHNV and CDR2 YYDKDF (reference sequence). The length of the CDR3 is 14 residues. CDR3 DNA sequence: TGTGCCACCAGCAGAGATTCCAGTGGAGAGACCCAGTACTTC. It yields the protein CATSRDSSGETQYF.

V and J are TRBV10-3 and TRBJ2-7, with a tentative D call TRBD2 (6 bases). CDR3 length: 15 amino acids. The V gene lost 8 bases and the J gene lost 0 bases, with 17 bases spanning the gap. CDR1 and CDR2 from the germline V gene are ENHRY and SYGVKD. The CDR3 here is CAIGDGAGSSYEQYF. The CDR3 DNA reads TGTGCCATCGGCGACGGAGCGGGTAGCTCCTACGAGCAGTACTTC.

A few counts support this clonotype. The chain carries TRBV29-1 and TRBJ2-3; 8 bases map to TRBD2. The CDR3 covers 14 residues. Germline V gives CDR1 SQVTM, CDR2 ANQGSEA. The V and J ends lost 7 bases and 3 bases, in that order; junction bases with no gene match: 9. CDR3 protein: CSGSGGSRTDTQYF. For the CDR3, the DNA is TGCAGCGGGTCGGGAGGGAGTCGTACAGATACGCAGTATTTT.

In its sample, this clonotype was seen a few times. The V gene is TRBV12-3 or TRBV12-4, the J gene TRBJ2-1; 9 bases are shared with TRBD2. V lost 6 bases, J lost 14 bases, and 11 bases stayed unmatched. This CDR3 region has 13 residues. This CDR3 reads CASRPSGVAGEFF. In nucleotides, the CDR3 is TGTGCCAGCAGACCTAGCGGGGTAGCGGGAGAGTTCTTC.

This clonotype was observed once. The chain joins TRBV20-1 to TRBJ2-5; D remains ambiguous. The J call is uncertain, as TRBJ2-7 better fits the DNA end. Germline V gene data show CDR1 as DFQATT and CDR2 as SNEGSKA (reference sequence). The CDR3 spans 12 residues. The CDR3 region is CSANGRSYEQYF. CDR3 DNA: TGCAGTGCGAATGGACGGAGCTACGAGCAGTACTTC.

The CDR3 here is CASSLGRVGLVYTGELFF. In DNA form, the CDR3 reads TGTGCCAGCAGCTTAGGACGAGTGGGACTAGTATACACCGGGGAGCTGTTTTTT. The J gene is TRBJ2-2, the V gene TRBV7-9, with 8 bases lining up with TRBD2. The germline CDR1 and CDR2 sequences are SEHNR and FQNEAQ (reference sequence). This CDR3 region has 18 residues. Germline trimming cut 1 base from V and 3 bases from J; bases unmatched to any gene: 10.

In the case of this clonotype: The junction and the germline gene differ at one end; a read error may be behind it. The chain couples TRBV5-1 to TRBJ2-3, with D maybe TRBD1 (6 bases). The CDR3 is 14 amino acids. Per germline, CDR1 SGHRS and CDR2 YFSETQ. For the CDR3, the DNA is TGCGCCAGCAGCTTGTATGGAGAGACAGGTACGCAGTATTTT. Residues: CASSLYGETGTQYF. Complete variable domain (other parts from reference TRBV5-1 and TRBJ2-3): KAGVTQTPRYLIKTRGQQVTLSCSPISGHRSVSWYQQTPGQGLQFLFEYFSETQRNKGNFPGRFSGRQFSNSRSEMNVSTLELGDSALYLCASSLYGETGTQYFGPGTRLTVL.

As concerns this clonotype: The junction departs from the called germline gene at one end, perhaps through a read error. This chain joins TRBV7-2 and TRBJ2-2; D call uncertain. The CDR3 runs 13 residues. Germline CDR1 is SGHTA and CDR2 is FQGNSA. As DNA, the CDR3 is TGTGCCAGCACCTTACACAACACCGGGGAGCTGTTTTTT. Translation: CASTLHNTGELFF.

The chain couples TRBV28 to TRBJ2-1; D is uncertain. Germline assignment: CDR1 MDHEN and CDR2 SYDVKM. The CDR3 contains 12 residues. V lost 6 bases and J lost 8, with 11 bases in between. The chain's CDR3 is CASRPPSDEQFF. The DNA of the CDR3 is TGTGCCAGCAGGCCCCCGTCGGATGAGCAGTTCTTC.

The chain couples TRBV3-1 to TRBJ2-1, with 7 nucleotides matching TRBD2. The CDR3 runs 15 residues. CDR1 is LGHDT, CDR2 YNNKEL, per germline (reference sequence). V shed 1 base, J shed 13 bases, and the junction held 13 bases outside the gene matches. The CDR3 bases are TGTGCCAGCAGCCAAGGTCCGGGAGGAAGAGAGACCCAGTTCTTC. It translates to CASSQGPGGRETQFF.

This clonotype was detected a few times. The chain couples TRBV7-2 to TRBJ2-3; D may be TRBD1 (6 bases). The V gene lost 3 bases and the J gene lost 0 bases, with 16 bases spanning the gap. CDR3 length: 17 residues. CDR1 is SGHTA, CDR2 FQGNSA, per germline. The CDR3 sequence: CASSFGGSRGSTDTQYF. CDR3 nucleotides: TGTGCCAGCAGCTTCGGTGGAAGTAGGGGGAGCACAGATACGCAGTATTTT.

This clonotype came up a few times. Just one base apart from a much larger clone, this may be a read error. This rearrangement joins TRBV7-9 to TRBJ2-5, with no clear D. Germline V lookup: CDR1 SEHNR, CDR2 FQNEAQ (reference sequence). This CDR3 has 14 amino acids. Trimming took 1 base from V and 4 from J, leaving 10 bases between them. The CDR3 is CASSLDGYRETQYF. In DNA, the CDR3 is TGTGCCAGCAGCTTAGACGGGTACCGAGAGACCCAGTACTTC.

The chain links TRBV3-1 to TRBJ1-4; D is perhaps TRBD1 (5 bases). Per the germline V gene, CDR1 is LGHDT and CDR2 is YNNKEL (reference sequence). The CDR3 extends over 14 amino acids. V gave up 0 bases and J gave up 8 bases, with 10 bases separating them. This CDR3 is CASSQDAGREKLFF. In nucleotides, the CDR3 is TGTGCCAGCAGCCAAGACGCGGGGCGAGAAAAACTGTTTTTT.

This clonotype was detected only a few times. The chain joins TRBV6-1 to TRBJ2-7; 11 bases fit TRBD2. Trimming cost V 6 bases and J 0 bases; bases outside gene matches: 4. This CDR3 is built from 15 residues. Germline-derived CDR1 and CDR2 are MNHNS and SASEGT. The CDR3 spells CASSDSGGASYEQYF. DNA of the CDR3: TGTGCCAGCAGCGATAGCGGGGGGGCCTCCTACGAGCAGTACTTC.

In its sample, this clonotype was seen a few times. CDR3 region: CASSSGLLNVNYGYTF. CDR3 nucleotides: TGTGCCAGCAGTTCGGGTCTTCTAAACGTCAACTATGGCTACACCTTC. V and J are TRBV28 and TRBJ1-2; D remains ambiguous. This CDR3 is 16 amino acids long. The germline CDR1 and CDR2 sequences are MDHEN and SYDVKM. V shed 4 bases and J shed 2 bases, with 17 bases lying between them.

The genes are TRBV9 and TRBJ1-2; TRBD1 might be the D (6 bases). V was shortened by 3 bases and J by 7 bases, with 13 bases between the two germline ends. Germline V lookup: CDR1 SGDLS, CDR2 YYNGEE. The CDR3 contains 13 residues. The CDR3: CASSAQGRGGYTF. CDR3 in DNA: TGTGCCAGCAGCGCACAGGGACGTGGTGGCTACACCTTC.